This T cell receptor (beta chain) was retrieved from a study of T cell repertoires in cytomegalovirus infection. As for the study in general: Public TCR beta signature analysis indicated the presence of both CMV infection and matching HLA type. Study-wide results and caveats: The response measured ex vivo was dominated by TCR beta clonotypes (HLA-C-restricted and CMV-specific). The study identified carriers of CMV plus the relevant HLA from cumulative public TCR beta family frequency.

V was clipped by 5 bases and J by 2 bases; unmatched bases: 7. The CDR3 is 15 amino acids. Germline V CDR1 and CDR2: SGHNT, YYREEE (reference sequence). One entry per CDR3 protein, called by TCRdb with MiXCR from the reads. The top ten hold 20% to 30% of the sample, which has 450,000 to 550,000 distinct CDR3 sequences, 16% seen once. This clonotype was recorded a few times. No antigen is known for it. What was sequenced was CD8+ T cells from PBMCs. This TCR derives from a human donor in good health (CMV status not recorded). Some clones in this sample may be carry-over from other donors' samples. The J gene is TRBJ2-1, the V gene TRBV5-4, with 7 bases matching TRBD2. CDR3 DNA: TGTGCCAGCAGACCGAGCGGGGTTACCTACAATGAGCAGTTCTTC. Translated: CASRPSGVTYNEQFF.